This is a list of T cell receptor beta chains from one sample in a study of T cell responses to AZD1222 COVID-19 vaccine. Produced via immunoSEQ multiplex PCR; TCRdb's table is partial and in-frame only. The sample has about 110,000 clones, around nine tenths seen once. The sequencing used peripheral blood, collected on day 0 of AZD1222 vaccination. All receptors derive from an adult in good health. Both conserved end residues are part of each CDR3. Each record gives: D gene, clone size, J gene, V gene, CDR3 protein, CDR3 DNA. The D gene is left open where the match is weak. Size tells how often a clone was seen (once, few, many) or the class of an expanded clone, and some rows leave it out.

D: TRBD2; size: NA; J: TRBJ2-5; V: TRBV11-3; CDR3: CASSPGLAGQGQETQYF; DNA: TGTGCCAGCAGCCCTGGACTAGCGGGACAGGGGCAAGAGACCCAGTACTTC
D: TRBD1; size: NA; J: TRBJ1-2; V: TRBV7-2; CDR3: CASSFIFTGTGDGYTF; DNA: TGTGCCAGCAGCTTTATTTTCACCGGGACAGGGGACGGCTACACCTTC
D: NA; size: once; J: TRBJ1-3; V: TRBV11-1; CDR3: CASSLSGGNTIYF; DNA: TGTGCCAGCAGCTTAAGCGGTGGAAACACCATATATTTT
D: NA; size: NA; J: TRBJ1-3; V: TRBV9; CDR3: CASSAGGHISGNTIYF; DNA: TGTGCCAGCAGCGCGGGGGGACATATCTCTGGAAACACCATATATTTT
D: NA; size: NA; J: TRBJ1-2; V: TRBV5-1; CDR3: CASSLDRGELDGYTF; DNA: TGCGCCAGCAGCTTGGATCGGGGGGAACTGGATGGCTACACCTTC
D: TRBD1; size: NA; J: TRBJ2-1; V: TRBV7-6; CDR3: CASSPWTGYNEQFF; DNA: TGTGCCAGCAGCCCGTGGACAGGCTACAATGAGCAGTTCTTC
D: NA; size: NA; J: TRBJ1-5; V: TRBV6-5; CDR3: CASKGNQPQHF; DNA: TGTGCCAGCAAAGGCAATCAGCCCCAGCATTTT
D: NA; size: NA; J: TRBJ1-1; V: TRBV15; CDR3: CATSRDSADTEAFF; DNA: TGTGCCACCAGCAGAGATAGCGCAGACACTGAAGCTTTCTTT
D: NA; size: NA; J: TRBJ1-5; V: TRBV20-1; CDR3: CSASRGGGQGSNQPQHF; DNA: TGCAGTGCTAGTCGGGGCGGGGGTCAGGGAAGCAATCAGCCCCAGCATTTT
D: NA; size: NA; J: TRBJ2-7; V: TRBV5-1; CDR3: CASSYHGTPLEQYF; DNA: TGCGCCAGCAGCTATCACGGGACACCCCTAGAGCAGTACTTC
D: TRBD1; size: once; J: TRBJ1-1; V: TRBV5-4; CDR3: CASSSRTGQNTEAFF; DNA: TGTGCCAGCAGCTCCCGGACAGGGCAGAACACTGAAGCTTTCTTT
D: TRBD2; size: NA; J: TRBJ2-1; V: TRBV7-2; CDR3: CASSFGLAGEGYNEQFF; DNA: TGTGCCAGCAGCTTCGGACTAGCGGGGGAAGGCTACAATGAGCAGTTCTTC
D: TRBD2; size: NA; J: TRBJ2-2; V: TRBV7-2; CDR3: CASSLVAGGCGELFF; DNA: TGTGCCAGCAGCTTAGTTGCGGGGGGGTGCGGGGAGCTGTTTTTT
D: TRBD1; size: NA; J: TRBJ1-2; V: TRBV7-2; CDR3: CASSLAAGGDYGYTF; DNA: TGTGCCAGCAGCTTAGCGGCAGGGGGGGACTATGGCTACACCTTC
D: TRBD1; size: once; J: TRBJ1-5; V: TRBV6-5; CDR3: CASSSAIPGGGQPQHF; DNA: TGTGCCAGCAGTTCCGCGATCCCAGGGGGGGGTCAGCCCCAGCATTTT
D: TRBD2; size: once; J: TRBJ2-3; V: TRBV19; CDR3: CASSRGLAGNTDTQYF; DNA: TGTGCCAGTAGTCGCGGACTAGCGGGAAACACAGATACGCAGTATTTT
D: NA; size: NA; J: TRBJ1-1; V: TRBV7-9; CDR3: CATLVNTEAFF; DNA: TGTGCCACCCTGGTGAACACTGAAGCTTTCTTT
D: TRBD2; size: NA; J: TRBJ2-3; V: TRBV4-1; CDR3: CASSQDTPTSLAGARTDTQYF; DNA: TGCGCCAGCAGCCAAGATACCCCGACCTCGCTAGCGGGAGCCAGGACAGATACGCAGTATTTT
D: NA; size: NA; J: TRBJ1-3; V: TRBV2; CDR3: CASSEQTSGNTIYF; DNA: TGTGCCAGCAGTGAACAGACCTCTGGAAACACCATATATTTT
D: NA; size: NA; J: TRBJ1-2; V: TRBV7-2; CDR3: CASSSGGVNYGYTF; DNA: TGTGCCAGCAGCTCTGGGGGGGTTAACTATGGCTACACCTTC
D: TRBD1; size: many; J: TRBJ2-2; V: TRBV3-1/TRBV3-2; CDR3: CASSPWTGEAGELFF; DNA: TGTGCCAGCAGCCCTTGGACAGGGGAGGCCGGGGAGCTGTTTTTT
D: NA; size: NA; J: TRBJ2-3; V: TRBV2; CDR3: CASSDLGPLYTDTQYF; DNA: TGTGCCAGCAGTGATTTGGGGCCCTTGTACACAGATACGCAGTATTTT
D: NA; size: once; J: TRBJ1-1; V: TRBV12-3/TRBV12-4; CDR3: CASRAANTEAFF; DNA: TGTGCCAGCAGGGCGGCGAACACTGAAGCTTTCTTT
D: NA; size: NA; J: TRBJ1-4; V: TRBV4-3; CDR3: CASSQGSTTNEKLFF; DNA: TGCGCCAGCAGCCAAGGGTCAACTACTAATGAAAAACTGTTTTTT
D: NA; size: NA; J: TRBJ2-6; V: TRBV5-1; CDR3: CASSWSESGANVLTF; DNA: TGCGCCAGCAGCTGGAGCGAGTCTGGGGCCAACGTCCTGACTTTC
D: NA; size: NA; J: TRBJ2-2; V: TRBV7-9; CDR3: CATRVSGELFF; DNA: TGTGCCACCCGGGTTAGCGGGGAGCTGTTTTTT
D: TRBD1; size: once; J: TRBJ2-2; V: TRBV2; CDR3: CASRGQGGHTGELFF; DNA: TGTGCCAGCAGAGGACAGGGGGGACACACCGGGGAGCTGTTTTTT
D: NA; size: NA; J: TRBJ1-2; V: TRBV7-2; CDR3: CASSLNRETNYGYTF; DNA: TGTGCCAGCAGCTTAAATCGTGAAACTAACTATGGCTACACCTTC
D: NA; size: NA; J: TRBJ1-1; V: TRBV11-2; CDR3: CASSLTLGGEGMNTEAFF; DNA: TGTGCCAGCAGCTTAACCCTAGGAGGGGAGGGCATGAACACTGAAGCTTTCTTT
D: TRBD1; size: NA; J: TRBJ1-1; V: TRBV5-1; CDR3: CASSSGQMNTEAFF; DNA: TGCGCCAGCAGCTCGGGACAGATGAACACTGAAGCTTTCTTT
D: NA; size: once; J: TRBJ2-7; V: TRBV6-5; CDR3: CASSRTNGWDYEQYF; DNA: TGTGCCAGCAGTAGGACGAACGGGTGGGATTACGAGCAGTACTTC
D: TRBD2; size: NA; J: TRBJ2-1; V: TRBV7-9; CDR3: CASSLAETSGSSYNEQFF; DNA: TGTGCCAGCAGCTTAGCAGAGACTAGCGGGAGCTCCTACAATGAGCAGTTCTTC
D: NA; size: NA; J: TRBJ1-5; V: TRBV24-1; CDR3: CATSDSQPYSNQPQHF; DNA: TGTGCCACCAGTGATTCTCAGCCCTATAGCAATCAGCCCCAGCATTTT
D: NA; size: NA; J: TRBJ1-1; V: TRBV10-3; CDR3: CAIREWDEAFF; DNA: TGTGCCATCAGAGAGTGGGATGAAGCTTTCTTT
D: TRBD2; size: NA; J: TRBJ2-4; V: TRBV11-3; CDR3: CASSLGGGGDPGYF; DNA: TGTGCCAGCAGCTTAGGGGGGGGAGGCGACCCCGGGTACTTC
D: NA; size: once; J: TRBJ2-5; V: TRBV7-3; CDR3: CASSLGRADQETQYF; DNA: TGTGCCAGCAGCTTAGGCCGGGCAGACCAAGAGACCCAGTACTTC
D: TRBD1; size: NA; J: TRBJ2-2; V: TRBV9; CDR3: CASSAQGASTGELFF; DNA: TGTGCCAGCAGCGCACAGGGGGCGAGCACCGGGGAGCTGTTTTTT
D: NA; size: NA; J: TRBJ1-2; V: TRBV6-1; CDR3: CASSELRASSYGYTF; DNA: TGTGCCAGCAGTGAACTCAGGGCAAGTAGCTATGGCTACACCTTC
D: NA; size: NA; J: TRBJ2-3; V: TRBV11-2; CDR3: CASRLGRGTGTDTQYF; DNA: TGTGCCAGCAGATTAGGGAGGGGGACGGGCACAGATACGCAGTATTTT
D: NA; size: NA; J: TRBJ1-5; V: TRBV20-1; CDR3: CSASSQLDGGNQPQHF; DNA: TGCAGTGCTAGTTCACAACTGGACGGGGGCAATCAGCCCCAGCATTTT
D: NA; size: NA; J: TRBJ2-7; V: TRBV9; CDR3: CASSVDQDSYEQYF; DNA: TGTGCCAGCAGCGTTGACCAGGACTCCTACGAGCAGTACTTC
D: NA; size: NA; J: TRBJ1-3; V: TRBV9; CDR3: CASSPHLLSSGNTIYF; DNA: TGTGCCAGCAGCCCCCACCTTCTCAGCTCTGGAAACACCATATATTTT
D: NA; size: NA; J: TRBJ2-3; V: TRBV19; CDR3: CASSIGGAGAATDTQYF; DNA: TGTGCCAGTAGTATTGGTGGCGCAGGAGCCGCCACAGATACGCAGTATTTT
D: NA; size: NA; J: TRBJ2-5; V: TRBV6-2/TRBV6-3; CDR3: CASSYGSETQYF; DNA: TGTGCCAGCAGTTACGGGTCCGAGACCCAGTACTTC
D: NA; size: NA; J: TRBJ1-1; V: TRBV7-2; CDR3: CASSLPFLEAFF; DNA: TGTGCCAGCAGCTTGCCTTTCCTTGAAGCTTTCTTT
D: NA; size: NA; J: TRBJ1-5; V: TRBV28; CDR3: CASSGWGNQPQHF; DNA: TGTGCCAGCAGTGGCTGGGGGAATCAGCCCCAGCATTTT
D: TRBD1; size: NA; J: TRBJ2-7; V: TRBV6-5; CDR3: CASSYVTGTGAYEQYF; DNA: TGTGCCAGCAGTTACGTGACCGGGACAGGGGCGTACGAGCAGTACTTC
D: NA; size: NA; J: TRBJ2-2; V: TRBV30; CDR3: CAWSHSTGELFF; DNA: TGTGCCTGGAGCCACAGCACCGGGGAGCTGTTTTTT
D: TRBD1; size: NA; J: TRBJ2-5; V: TRBV5-1; CDR3: CASSLAGRDREGSQYF; DNA: TGCGCCAGCAGCTTGGCCGGAAGGGACAGAGAAGGGTCCCAGTACTTC
D: NA; size: once; J: TRBJ1-2; V: TRBV18; CDR3: CASSPERGGAKSYGYTF; DNA: TGTGCCAGCTCACCTGAAAGGGGCGGAGCTAAAAGCTATGGCTACACCTTC
D: TRBD2; size: NA; J: TRBJ2-1; V: TRBV29-1; CDR3: CSGRMRGVHNEQFF; DNA: TGCAGCGGACGAATGCGGGGGGTCCACAATGAGCAGTTCTTC
D: NA; size: NA; J: TRBJ1-2; V: TRBV6-5; CDR3: CASSRPSQGRYGYTF; DNA: TGTGCCAGCAGTCGCCCGTCACAGGGACGCTATGGCTACACCTTC
D: TRBD1; size: NA; J: TRBJ1-1; V: TRBV11-1; CDR3: CASSTGQGWTEAFF; DNA: TGTGCCAGCAGCACAGGACAGGGGTGGACTGAAGCTTTCTTT
D: NA; size: NA; J: TRBJ1-2; V: TRBV3-1/TRBV3-2; CDR3: CASSQAGYGYTF; DNA: TGTGCCAGCAGCCAAGCGGGATATGGCTACACCTTC
D: NA; size: NA; J: TRBJ2-2; V: TRBV5-1; CDR3: CASSLVVTGPGELFF; DNA: TGCGCCAGCAGCTTGGTGGTGACAGGACCCGGGGAGCTGTTTTTT